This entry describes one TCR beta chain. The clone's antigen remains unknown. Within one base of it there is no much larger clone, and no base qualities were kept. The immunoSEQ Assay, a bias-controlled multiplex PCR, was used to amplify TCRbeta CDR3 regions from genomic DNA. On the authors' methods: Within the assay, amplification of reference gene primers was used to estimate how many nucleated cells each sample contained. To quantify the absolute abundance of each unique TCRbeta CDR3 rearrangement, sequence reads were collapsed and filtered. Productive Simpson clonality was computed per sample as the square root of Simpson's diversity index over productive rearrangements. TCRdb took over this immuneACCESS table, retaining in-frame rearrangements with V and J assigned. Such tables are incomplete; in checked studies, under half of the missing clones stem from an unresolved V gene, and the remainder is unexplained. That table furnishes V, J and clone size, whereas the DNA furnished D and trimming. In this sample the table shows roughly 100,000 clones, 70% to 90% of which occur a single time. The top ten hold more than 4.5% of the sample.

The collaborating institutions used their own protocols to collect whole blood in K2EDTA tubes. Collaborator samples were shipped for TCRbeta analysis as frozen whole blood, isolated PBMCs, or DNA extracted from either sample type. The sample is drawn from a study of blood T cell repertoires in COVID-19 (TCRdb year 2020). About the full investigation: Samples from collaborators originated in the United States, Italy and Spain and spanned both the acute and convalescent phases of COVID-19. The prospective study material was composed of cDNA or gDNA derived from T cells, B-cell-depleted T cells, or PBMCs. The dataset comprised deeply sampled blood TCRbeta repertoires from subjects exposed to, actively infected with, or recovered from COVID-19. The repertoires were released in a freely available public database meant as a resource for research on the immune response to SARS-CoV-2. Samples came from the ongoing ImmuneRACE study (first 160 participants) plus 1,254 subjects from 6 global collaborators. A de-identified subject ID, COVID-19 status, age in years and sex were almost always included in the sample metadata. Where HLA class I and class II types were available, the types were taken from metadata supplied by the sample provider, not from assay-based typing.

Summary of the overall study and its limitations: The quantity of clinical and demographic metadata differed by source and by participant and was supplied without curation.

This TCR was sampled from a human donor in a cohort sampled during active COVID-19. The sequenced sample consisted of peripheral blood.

The bases read TGTGCCAGCAGCAGATATCCGACAGGGGGCGCTTATGAAAAACTGTTTTTT. This sequence encodes CASSRYPTGGAYEKLFF. The rearrangement combines TRBV28 with TRBJ1-4, and TRBD1 aligns with 10 junction nucleotides. The CDR3 has 17 amino acids, counting the end cysteine and phenylalanine. The only DNA kept is the CDR3, 51 bases in frame from the first base. Via the germline V gene, CDR1 is MDHEN and CDR2 SYDVKM. Unmatched junction bases come to 13, with V trimmed by 6 bases and J by 6 bases.